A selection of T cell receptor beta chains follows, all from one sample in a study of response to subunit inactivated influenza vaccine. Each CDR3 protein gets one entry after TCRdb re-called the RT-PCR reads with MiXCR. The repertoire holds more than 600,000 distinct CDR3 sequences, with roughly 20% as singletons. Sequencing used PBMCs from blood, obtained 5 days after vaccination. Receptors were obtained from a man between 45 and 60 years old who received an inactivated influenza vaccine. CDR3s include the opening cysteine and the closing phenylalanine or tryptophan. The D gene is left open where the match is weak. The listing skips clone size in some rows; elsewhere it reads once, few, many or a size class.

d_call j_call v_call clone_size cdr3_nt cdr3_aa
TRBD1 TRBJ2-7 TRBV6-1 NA TGTGCCAGCAGCCGAGGACAGGGGGCCACCTACGAGCAGTACTTC CASSRGQGATYEQYF
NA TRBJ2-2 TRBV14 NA TGTGCCAGCAGCCGGCGTGGGGAGTTGGATCGGACCGGGGAGCTGTTTTTT CASSRRGELDRTGELFF
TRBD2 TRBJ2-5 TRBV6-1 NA TGTGCCAGCACTCTTAGCGGGGGGGCGGAGACCCAGTACTTC CASTLSGGAETQYF
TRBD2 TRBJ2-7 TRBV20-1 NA TGCAGTGCTAGAGATCCACTAGCGGGAAGAACCTACGAGCAGTACTTC CSARDPLAGRTYEQYF
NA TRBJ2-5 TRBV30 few TGTGCCTGGACCCAAGGGGGATTTCAAGAGACCCAGTACTTC CAWTQGGFQETQYF
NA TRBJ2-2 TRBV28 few TGTGCCAGCAGTTTATCGACCCACACCGGGGAGCTGTTTTTT CASSLSTHTGELFF
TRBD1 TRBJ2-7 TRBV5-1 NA TGCGCCAGCAGCTTGGTTTCGTCAGGGGGATTCGGGGCCTACGAGCAGTACTTC CASSLVSSGGFGAYEQYF
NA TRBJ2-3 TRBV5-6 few TGTGCCAGCAGCTTCGGTACTAGAACTTTTCCGGATACGCAGTATTTT CASSFGTRTFPDTQYF
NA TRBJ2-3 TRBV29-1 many TGCAGCGTTGATTCGACAGTTCACACAGATACGCAGTATTTT CSVDSTVHTDTQYF
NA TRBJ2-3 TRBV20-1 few TGCAGTGCTAACCGACGGGAAGTCCTGTTCGATACGCAGTATTTT CSANRREVLFDTQYF
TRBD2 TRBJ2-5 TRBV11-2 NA TGTGCCAGCAGCTTAGAACTAGCGGGAGTGTGGGGCCAAGAGACCCAGTACTTC CASSLELAGVWGQETQYF
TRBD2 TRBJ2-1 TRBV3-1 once TGTGCCAGCACCGCTAGCGGGGGGTACAATGAGCAGTTCTTC CASTASGGYNEQFF
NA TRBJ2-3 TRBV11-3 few TGTGCCAGCAGCTTTCGGGACGGGACAGATACGCAGTATTTT CASSFRDGTDTQYF
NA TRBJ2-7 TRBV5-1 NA TGCGCCAGCAACACTCACGGTAACGAGCAGTACTTC CASNTHGNEQYF
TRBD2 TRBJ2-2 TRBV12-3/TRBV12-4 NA TGTGCCAGCAGTTTAGGGACTAGCAGAACCGGGGAGCTGTTTTTT CASSLGTSRTGELFF
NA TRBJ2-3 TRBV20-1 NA TGCAGTGCTTCTCCAGCCGAGGGCACAGATACGCAGTATTTT CSASPAEGTDTQYF
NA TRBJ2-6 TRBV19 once TGTGCCAGTAGCTTCCGGGACACGGATTATAGGGCCAACGTCCTGACTTTC CASSFRDTDYRANVLTF
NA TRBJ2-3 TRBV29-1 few TGCAGCGTTCTCGCGGGGCCAGATACGCAGTATTTT CSVLAGPDTQYF
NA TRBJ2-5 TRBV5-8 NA TGTGCCAGCAGCTTGGTGGTTTCCGAGACCCAGTACTTC CASSLVVSETQYF
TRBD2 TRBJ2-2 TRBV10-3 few TGTGCCAGTACTAGCGGGGGAAACACCGGGGAGCTGTTTTTT CASTSGGNTGELFF
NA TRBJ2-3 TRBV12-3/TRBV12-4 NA TGTGCCAGCAGTCGCCCCACTTCTTTCGCGTCCCCAGATACGCAGTATTTT CASSRPTSFASPDTQYF
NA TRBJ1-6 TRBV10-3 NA TGTGCCATCACAGACAGTGGTTCACCCCTCCACTTT CAITDSGSPLHF
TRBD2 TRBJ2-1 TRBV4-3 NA TGCGCCAGCAGCCAGGGTTTAGCGGGAGGGCCGTGGAATGAGCAGTTCTTC CASSQGLAGGPWNEQFF
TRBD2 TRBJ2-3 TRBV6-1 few TGTGCCAGCAGTCAGACGACTAGCGGGAGGGGGGATACGCAGTATTTT CASSQTTSGRGDTQYF
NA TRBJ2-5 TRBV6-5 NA TGTGCCAGCAGTTACGCCCAGATCCAAGAGACCCAGTACTTC CASSYAQIQETQYF
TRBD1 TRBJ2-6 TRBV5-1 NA TGCGCCAGCAGCTCGGACAGGGGGAGGGGCTCTGGGGCCAACGTCCTGACTTTC CASSSDRGRGSGANVLTF
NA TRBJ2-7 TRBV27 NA TGTGCCAGCCTCGACAGTTCCTACGAGCAGTACTTC CASLDSSYEQYF
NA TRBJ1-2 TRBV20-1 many TGCAGTGCTAGAGGCACGTATGGCTACACCTTC CSARGTYGYTF
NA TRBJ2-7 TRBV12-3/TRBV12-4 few TGTGCCAGCACCCTGGTGGACGGACCTCAAAACTTC CASTLVDGPQNF
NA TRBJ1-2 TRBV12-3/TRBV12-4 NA TGTGCCAGCAGCCGCGCTGGTTCTCCGAACTATGGCTACACCTTC CASSRAGSPNYGYTF
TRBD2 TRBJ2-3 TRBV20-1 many TGCAGTGCTACCGGGACTAGCGGGAGTCAGTATTTT CSATGTSGSQYF
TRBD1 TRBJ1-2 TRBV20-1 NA TGCAGTGCTGGCCACCGGACAGGGGTGGCCAATGGCTACACCTTC CSAGHRTGVANGYTF
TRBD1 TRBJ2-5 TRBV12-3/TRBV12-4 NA TGTGCCAGCAGTCGAGACAGGGGGGTGCACCAGTACTTC CASSRDRGVHQYF
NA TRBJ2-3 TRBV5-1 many TGCGCCAGCAGCCTCGGACAGACCACAGATACGCAGTATTTT CASSLGQTTDTQYF
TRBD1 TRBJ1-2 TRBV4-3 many TGCGCCAGCAGCTCGTTTACAGGGGGGCACAACTATGGCTACACCTTC CASSSFTGGHNYGYTF
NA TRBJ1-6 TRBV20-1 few TGCAGTGCTTACCCCAGGCGGCAAAATTCACCCCTCCACTTT CSAYPRRQNSPLHF
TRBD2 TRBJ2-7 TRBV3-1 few TGTGCCAGCAGCCAAGGAAGCGGGGGGACCCCCTACGAGCAGTACTTC CASSQGSGGTPYEQYF
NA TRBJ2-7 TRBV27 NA TGTGCCAGCAGGGGGCGTTGGTCCTACGAGCAGTACTTC CASRGRWSYEQYF
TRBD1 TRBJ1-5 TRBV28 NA TGTGCCAGCAGGCCGACAGGGGTTAGCAATCAGCCCCAGCATTTT CASRPTGVSNQPQHF